These 19 T cell receptor beta chains came from one sample sequenced in a study of cytomegalovirus exposure and HLA in healthy donors. Primers: 60 Vbeta forward and 13 Jbeta reverse. Here immunoSEQ multiplex PCR was the method, and the copy in TCRdb shows in-frame clones only, minus some. Of around 170,000 clones detected, about 80% appear once; the ten largest clones hold roughly 0.5%. The sequenced material came from PBMCs. The receptors here all came from a woman in her fifties or sixties in good health and CMV-seronegative.

The chain combines TRBV6-5 with TRBJ2-1; 8 bases map to TRBD2. The CDR3 covers 15 residues. V dropped 6 bases and J dropped 4; count of bases not matched to a gene: 8. Per the germline V gene, CDR1 is MNHEY and CDR2 is SVGAGI. CDR3 DNA: TGTGCCAGCAGACGAAGCGGGAGCGGGTACAATGAGCAGTTCTTC. Protein: CASRRSGSGYNEQFF.

This clone has only one observation. The chain is built from TRBV2 and TRBJ1-1; no clear D. CDR1 is SNHLY and CDR2 is FYNNEI in the germline V gene. Trimming pared 3 bases from V and 1 base from J, leaving 12 bases between. This CDR3 is built from 15 residues. CDR3 protein: CASSDSTTGNTEAFF. In nucleotides, the CDR3 is TGTGCCAGCAGTGATAGTACCACTGGGAACACTGAAGCTTTCTTT.

This sequence joins TRBV28 and TRBJ1-1, with D possibly matching TRBD1 (5 bases). CDR3 length: 15 amino acids. Germline loops: CDR1 MDHEN, CDR2 SYDVKM. Trimming left V 0 bases short and J 1 base short, with 9 bases between. The CDR3: CASSLWSGWNTEAFF. CDR3 nucleotides: TGTGCCAGCAGTTTATGGTCAGGGTGGAACACTGAAGCTTTCTTT.

The V and J genes are TRBV4-1 and TRBJ1-4; TRBD1 matches at 8 bases. V lost 6 bases and J lost 7; bases outside the gene matches: 7. Germline V gene lookup returns CDR1 MGHRA and CDR2 YSYEKL. This CDR3 spans 14 amino acids. The CDR3 DNA reads as TGCGCCAGCAGTCTCAGGGGGCAGAGTGAAAAACTGTTTTTT. It translates to CASSLRGQSEKLFF.

This clone was seen more than once but under ten times. The J gene is TRBJ2-7, the V gene TRBV21-1; the table names TRBD1, a call not compared with the DNA. TRBV21-1 constitutes a pseudogene. The CDR3 loop spans 15 amino acids. The chain's CDR3 is CASSKDLQGRDEQYF. As DNA, the CDR3 is TGTGCCAGCAGCAAAGATCTGCAGGGGCGCGACGAGCAGTACTTC.

The rearrangement joins TRBV7-9 to TRBJ2-1; maybe TRBD2 (6 bases). Trimming pared 5 bases from V and 12 bases from J, leaving 14 bases between. The CDR3 extends over 12 amino acids. Germline CDR1 and CDR2: SEHNR and FQNEAQ (reference sequence). The chain's CDR3 is CASSPPGVMQFF. CDR3 bases: TGTGCCAGCAGCCCCCCGGGGGTGATGCAGTTCTTC.

This chain connects TRBV19 to TRBJ2-5; 12 bases line up with TRBD2. Germline V gene data show CDR1 as LNHDA and CDR2 as SQIVND (reference sequence). Unmatched junction bases numbered 12, after V lost 6 bases and J lost 4 bases. This CDR3 has 17 residues. CDR3: CASSMESSGRALETQYF. The CDR3 DNA sequence: TGTGCCAGTAGCATGGAGTCTAGCGGGAGGGCCCTAGAGACCCAGTACTTC.

The J gene is TRBJ1-1, the V gene TRBV7-8, with D tentatively TRBD1 (6 bases). CDR3 length: 20 amino acids. Germline V gene sequence: CDR1 SGHVS, CDR2 FQNEAQ. Trimming left V 5 bases short and J 4 bases short, with 32 bases between. The CDR3 DNA sequence: TGTGCCAGCAGCCGAAAAACTTACAGGGTCGGACGACGAACGGGCACTGAAGCTTTCTTT. Its protein product is CASSRKTYRVGRRTGTEAFF.

The gene calls are TRBV6-4 and TRBJ1-1, with 8 bases identical to TRBD1. The CDR3 has 14 residues. Trimming took 6 bases from V and 4 from J; bases not matched to a gene: 7. In germline, CDR1 is MRHNA, CDR2 SNTAGT. This CDR3 is CASRAGGAGTEAFF. The CDR3 bases are TGTGCCAGCAGAGCAGGGGGCGCGGGCACTGAAGCTTTCTTT.

The V gene is TRBV30, the J gene TRBJ2-6, with a possible D match to TRBD1 (5 bases). The CDR3 extends over 16 amino acids. CDR1 is GTSNPN and CDR2 is SVGIG in the germline V gene (reference sequence). Between the trimmed V and J ends, which lost 0 bases and 4 bases, there was a span of 13 bases. The CDR3 reads CAWSVGLLRGANVLTF. The DNA for the CDR3 is TGTGCCTGGAGTGTGGGGCTATTGCGAGGGGCCAACGTCCTGACTTTC.

The chain uses TRBV5-4 and TRBJ2-7; possibly TRBD2 for D (6 bases). The germline V gene has CDR1 SGHNT and CDR2 YYREEE (reference sequence). The V gene lost 3 bases and the J gene lost 2 bases, with 12 bases spanning the gap. The CDR3 is made up of 14 amino acids. The CDR3 loop reads CASSSVGGPYEQYF. CDR3 sequence (DNA): TGTGCCAGCAGCTCAGTGGGAGGACCCTACGAGCAGTACTTC.

The chain links TRBV20-1 to TRBJ2-7; D is possibly TRBD1 (6 bases). The V gene lost 5 bases and the J gene lost 6 bases, with 11 bases spanning the gap. The length of the CDR3 is 11 residues. Germline CDR1 DFQATT, CDR2 SNEGSKA (reference sequence). This CDR3 reads CSAGDNLEQYF. The CDR3 nucleotides are TGCAGTGCTGGGGACAATCTCGAGCAGTACTTC.

This sequence joins TRBV7-2 and TRBJ2-2; 7 bases are shared with TRBD2. The germline CDR1 and CDR2 sequences are SGHTA and FQGNSA. The J segment lost 7 bases and the V segment lost 1 base, leaving 3 bases of the junction unmatched. The CDR3 has 14 residues. CDR3 coding DNA: TGTGCCAGCAGCTTAGGTGGGGGGGGCGGGGAGCTGTTTTTT. It specifies CASSLGGGGGELFF.

The chain links TRBV6-1 to TRBJ2-5; 10 nucleotides match TRBD2. CDR3 length: 15 residues. V dropped 7 bases and J dropped 5; count of bases not matched to a gene: 10. Germline V gene data show CDR1 as MNHNS and CDR2 as SASEGT. This CDR3 reads CASTRLAGGEETQYF. CDR3 bases: TGTGCCAGCACCCGACTAGCGGGCGGAGAGGAGACCCAGTACTTC.

There are a few counts of this clone. The chain carries TRBV5-8 and TRBJ2-5; perhaps TRBD1 as D (6 bases). Trimming cost V 1 base and J 2 bases, with 12 bases left between them. Germline V gene data show CDR1 as SGHTS and CDR2 as YDEGEE. The CDR3 totals 15 residues. The CDR3 DNA follows: TGTGCCAGCAGCTTGAGGACAGTCTATCAAGAGACCCAGTACTTC. Its translation is CASSLRTVYQETQYF.

The chain employs TRBV4-2 and TRBJ2-1; TRBD2 matches at 14 bases. V lost 2 bases to trimming and J lost 7 bases; unmatched junction nucleotides: 10. The CDR3 is made up of 18 amino acids. The germline V gene encodes CDR1 LGHNA and CDR2 YNFKEQ. The CDR3 loop is CASSQTGLAGVRLNEQFF. In DNA form, the CDR3 reads TGTGCCAGCAGCCAAACGGGACTAGCGGGAGTTCGATTGAATGAGCAGTTCTTC.

V usage is TRBV28 and J usage is TRBJ1-5, with TRBD1 matching 7 bases. The CDR3 runs to 16 residues. V lost 3 bases to trimming and J lost 4 bases; unmatched junction nucleotides: 9. Germline assignment: CDR1 MDHEN and CDR2 SYDVKM. The CDR3 here is CASSLLIGQENQPQHF. CDR3 nucleotide sequence: TGTGCCAGCAGTTTGCTTATTGGACAGGAAAATCAGCCCCAGCATTTT.

The DNA for the CDR3 is TGTGCCAGCTCCTCTGCCGGTCCAGGCAGGGGGGATGGCTACACCTTC. Translated: CASSSAGPGRGDGYTF. The chain carries TRBV18 and TRBJ1-2, with 7 nucleotides matching TRBD1. With V trimmed by 6 bases and J by 6 bases, 16 bases remained unmatched. Germline CDR1 reads KGHSH; CDR2 reads LQKENI. The CDR3 contains 16 residues.

The chain recombines TRBV28 with TRBJ1-5; 7 bases match TRBD1. CDR1 and CDR2 from the germline V gene are MDHEN and SYDVKM. The CDR3 spans 14 residues. Trimming at V came to 10 bases and at J to 5 bases, leaving 11 bases not matched to a gene. CDR3 DNA: TGTGCCACCCGACCGGGACAGCCTTATCAGCCCCAGCATTTT. Translated, it gives CATRPGQPYQPQHF.